This T cell receptor (beta chain) came from a study of T cells after yellow fever vaccination. General study results and limits: Only a small proportion of the clonotypes turned up in both the CD4 and the CD8 compartments, likely arising from convergent recombination.

TCRdb redid the calling of the 5' RACE reads with MiXCR, one entry per CDR3 protein. The table includes under 80,000 distinct CDR3 sequences, approximately 7% detected once. This CDR3 is built from 13 residues. V was shortened by 3 bases and J by 3 bases, with 8 bases between the two germline ends. Germline V CDR1 and CDR2: SQVTM, ANQGSEA. This clonotype was observed at least ten times. Its antigen is not known. The receptor was isolated from a man younger than 45 who received the YFV17D yellow fever vaccine. The input for sequencing was CD8+ T cells sorted from PBMCs, taken 15 days after the yellow fever booster vaccination. The chain combines TRBV29-1 with TRBJ1-4; D is unresolved. The CDR3 protein is CSVESEANEKLFF. The CDR3 DNA is TGCAGCGTTGAGTCAGAGGCTAATGAAAAACTGTTTTTT.